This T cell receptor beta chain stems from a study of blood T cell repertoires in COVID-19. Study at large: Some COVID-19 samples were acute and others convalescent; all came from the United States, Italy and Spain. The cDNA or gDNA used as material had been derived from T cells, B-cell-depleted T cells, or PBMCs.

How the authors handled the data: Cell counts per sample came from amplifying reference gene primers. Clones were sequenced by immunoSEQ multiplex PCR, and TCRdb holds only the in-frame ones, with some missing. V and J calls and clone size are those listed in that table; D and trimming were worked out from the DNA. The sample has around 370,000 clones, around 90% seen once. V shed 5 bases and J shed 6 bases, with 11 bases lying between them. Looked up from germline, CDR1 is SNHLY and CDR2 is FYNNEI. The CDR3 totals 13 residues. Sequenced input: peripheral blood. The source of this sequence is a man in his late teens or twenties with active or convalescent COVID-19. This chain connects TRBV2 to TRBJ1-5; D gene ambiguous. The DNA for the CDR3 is TGTGCCAGCAGTCCGGAGACCCGTCAGCCCCAGCATTTT. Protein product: CASSPETRQPQHF.